This record covers a single T cell receptor beta chain. The V gene's germline CDR1 is SEHNR and CDR2 FQNEAQ (reference sequence). V dropped 5 bases and J dropped 3 bases, with 13 bases sitting between them. The CDR3 runs 15 residues. Some clones are missing from TCRdb's copy, which holds only in-frame ones; the method was immunoSEQ multiplex PCR. The sample has approximately 210,000 clones; 65% to 90% are singletons. This entry comes from a study of blood T cell repertoires in COVID-19. This chain connects TRBV7-9 to TRBJ2-2; D possibly corresponds to TRBD2 (5 bases). This TCR was sampled from a woman aged 45 to 65 with acute COVID-19. The sample consisted of PBMCs or T cells enriched from blood (not recorded which). CDR3 sequence reads: CASSPGSGYTGELFF. CDR3 bases: TGTGCCAGCAGCCCGGGGTCAGGATACACCGGGGAGCTGTTTTTT.